Listed below are T cell receptor beta chains from one sample, sequenced in a study of shared clonotypes between healthy human individuals. The data were produced by immunoSEQ multiplex PCR, yet TCRdb's version contains in-frame clones alone and is incomplete. The table has some 2,400,000 clones, 90% to 96% seen once; the top ten hold roughly 0.13%. Material: naive CD4+ T cells sorted from blood. The source of these receptors is a man younger than 35 in good health. Each CDR3 is given with its conserved first and last residue. A D gene is named only where the DNA matches it firmly. Not all rows give a size; the values are once, few, many and, for expanded clones, a class.

v_call: TRBV6-5
clone_size: -
d_call: -
j_call: TRBJ2-5
cdr3_nt: TGTGCCAGCAGTTACTCCGCCAGCCAATTCCAAGAGACCCAGTACTTC
cdr3_aa: CASSYSASQFQETQYF

v_call: TRBV7-2
clone_size: -
d_call: TRBD2
j_call: TRBJ2-3
cdr3_nt: TGTGCCAGCAGCTTAGAGGCGGGGGGGAGAGCCACAGATACGCAGTATTTT
cdr3_aa: CASSLEAGGRATDTQYF

v_call: TRBV28
clone_size: -
d_call: TRBD1
j_call: TRBJ2-5
cdr3_nt: TGTGCCAGCAGTTCCGCCTGGGACAGGGGTTTTCAAGAGACCCAGTACTTC
cdr3_aa: CASSSAWDRGFQETQYF

v_call: TRBV7-2
clone_size: once
d_call: -
j_call: TRBJ2-7
cdr3_nt: TGTGCCAGCAGCGTAACGACCTCATACGAGCAGTACTTC
cdr3_aa: CASSVTTSYEQYF

v_call: TRBV5-5
clone_size: -
d_call: -
j_call: TRBJ2-4
cdr3_nt: TGTGCCAGCAGCTTGGCGGTCGGCAGCCTAGCCAAAAACATTCAGTACTTC
cdr3_aa: CASSLAVGSLAKNIQYF

v_call: TRBV5-5
clone_size: -
d_call: -
j_call: TRBJ1-1
cdr3_nt: TGTGCCAGCAGCTTGGCCCGGGCAAAATACCAAGCTTTCTTT
cdr3_aa: CASSLARAKYQAFF

v_call: TRBV9
clone_size: -
d_call: TRBD1
j_call: TRBJ1-1
cdr3_nt: TGTGCCAGCAGCTCCCACAGGGGGAGGGGTACTGAAGCTTTCTTT
cdr3_aa: CASSSHRGRGTEAFF

v_call: TRBV11-2
clone_size: -
d_call: TRBD1
j_call: TRBJ1-4
cdr3_nt: TGTGCCAGCAGCTTAGTTGGGACAGGGAACCATGAAAAACTGTTTTTT
cdr3_aa: CASSLVGTGNHEKLFF

v_call: TRBV18
clone_size: -
d_call: TRBD1
j_call: TRBJ2-2
cdr3_nt: TGTGCCAGCTCACCAAAAACGCCGGGACAGGGGAACACCGGGGAGCTGTTTTTT
cdr3_aa: CASSPKTPGQGNTGELFF

v_call: TRBV5-1
clone_size: -
d_call: TRBD2
j_call: TRBJ2-7
cdr3_nt: TGCGCCAGCAGCTTGAAGTCCGGGACTAGCGGGAGATCCGACGAGCAGTACTTC
cdr3_aa: CASSLKSGTSGRSDEQYF

v_call: TRBV4-2
clone_size: -
d_call: TRBD2
j_call: TRBJ2-7
cdr3_nt: TGTGCCAGCAGCCAAGTCGAGGCGGGGGGGCCTCGAGAGCAGTACTTC
cdr3_aa: CASSQVEAGGPREQYF

v_call: TRBV6-5
clone_size: -
d_call: -
j_call: TRBJ2-3
cdr3_nt: TGTGCCATCCGGACTAGCACAGATACGCAGTATTTT
cdr3_aa: CAIRTSTDTQYF

v_call: TRBV5-4
clone_size: -
d_call: -
j_call: TRBJ2-3
cdr3_nt: TGTGCCAGCAGCTTGGACTCCACAGATACGCAGTATTTT
cdr3_aa: CASSLDSTDTQYF

v_call: TRBV4-3
clone_size: -
d_call: -
j_call: TRBJ1-1
cdr3_nt: TGCGCCAGCAGCCAAGTTGGTGCGTCTAACACTGAAGCTTTCTTT
cdr3_aa: CASSQVGASNTEAFF

v_call: TRBV18
clone_size: -
d_call: -
j_call: TRBJ2-2
cdr3_nt: TGTGCCAGCTCACCACCAGGGATCACCGGGGAGCTGTTTTTT
cdr3_aa: CASSPPGITGELFF

v_call: TRBV30
clone_size: -
d_call: TRBD2
j_call: TRBJ2-7
cdr3_nt: TGTGCCTGGAGTTCCCCAGGGCGGGGGGCTACCTACGAGCAGTACTTC
cdr3_aa: CAWSSPGRGATYEQYF

v_call: TRBV7-2
clone_size: -
d_call: -
j_call: TRBJ1-6
cdr3_nt: TGTGCCAGCAGCTTAGGACAGGAAAGTTCACCCCTCCACTTT
cdr3_aa: CASSLGQESSPLHF

v_call: TRBV10-3
clone_size: -
d_call: -
j_call: TRBJ2-7
cdr3_nt: TGTGCCATCAGTGACCTCTACGAGCAGTACTTC
cdr3_aa: CAISDLYEQYF

v_call: TRBV5-4
clone_size: -
d_call: -
j_call: TRBJ2-3
cdr3_nt: TGTGCCAGCAGCCAAGCCAGTCTGGATACGCAGTATTTT
cdr3_aa: CASSQASLDTQYF